These 17 T cell receptor beta chains were all obtained from the same sample, sequenced in a study of T cells in Graves' hyperthyroidism and ophthalmopathy. The CDR3 regions of TCR beta were amplified from RNA transcripts. A set of HTBI primers served as the primers for a first-round RT-PCR of the TCR CDR3. A single record per CDR3 protein comes from TCRdb applying MiXCR to the multiplex PCR reads. The table shows about 270,000 distinct CDR3 sequences, with 25% to 30% occurring only once. The specimen sequenced was blood. These receptors all stem from a man in his forties or fifties with Graves' hyperthyroidism that later progressed to Graves' ophthalmopathy.

This clonotype was seen at least ten times. V usage is TRBV6-5 and J usage is TRBJ2-7; TRBD1 matches 9 bases. Germline V lookup: CDR1 MNHEY, CDR2 SVGAGI. V lost 5 bases and J lost 3; bases outside the gene matches: 8. The CDR3 runs 15 residues. The CDR3 protein is CASSTPRDRDYEQYF. CDR3 coding DNA: TGTGCCAGCAGTACCCCCAGGGACAGGGACTACGAGCAGTACTTC.

In its sample, this clonotype was seen many times. This chain connects TRBV20-1 to TRBJ1-1, with D unresolved. V was trimmed by 0 bases and J by 11 bases, leaving 7 bases between them. CDR1 and CDR2 (germline): DFQATT, SNEGSKA (reference sequence). The CDR3 spans 10 residues. Here the CDR3 DNA reads TGCAGTGCTAGAGATCGCGGGGCTTTCTTT. This codes for CSARDRGAFF.

The chain recombines TRBV12-3 or TRBV12-4 with TRBJ1-2; possible D gene TRBD1, 6 bases. V lost 5 bases and J 6 bases, leaving 10 bases between the germline ends. This CDR3 comprises 12 residues. The CDR3 bases are TGTGCCAGCAGTCAGGGGAAACATGGCTACACCTTC. It translates to CASSQGKHGYTF.

This clonotype was detected only a few times. The genes are TRBV9 and TRBJ2-2; D gene unclear. V dropped 6 bases and J dropped 6 bases, with 3 bases sitting between them. Germline V gene lookup returns CDR1 SGDLS and CDR2 YYNGEE. The CDR3 has 10 amino acids. The CDR3: CASTSGELFF. The DNA for the CDR3 is TGTGCCAGCACATCCGGGGAGCTGTTTTTT.

This clonotype has a count of ten or more. The chain combines TRBV20-1 with TRBJ1-1; D may be TRBD1 (5 bases). The CDR3 consists of 12 residues. V was clipped by 3 bases and J by 5 bases, with 10 bases between them. Germline CDR1 and CDR2: DFQATT and SNEGSKA (reference sequence). Here the CDR3 reads CSARGGETEAFF. In nucleotides, the CDR3 is TGCAGTGCTAGGGGGGGGGAAACTGAAGCTTTCTTT.

This clonotype was recorded many times. The chain links TRBV19 to TRBJ2-7; 11 positions agree with TRBD1. With 9 bases clipped from V and 6 bases from J, the junction kept 7 bases outside the gene matches. Per germline, CDR1 LNHDA and CDR2 SQIVND (reference sequence). The CDR3 sequence is 13 residues long. Here the CDR3 reads CASGTGGLSEQYF. CDR3 bases: TGTGCCAGCGGGACAGGGGGTCTTTCCGAGCAGTACTTC. Full variable domain (rest looked up from reference TRBV19 and TRBJ2-7): DGGITQSPKYLFRKEGQNVTLSCEQNLNHDAMYWYRQDPGQGLRLIYYSQIVNDFQKGDIAEGYSVSREKKESFPLTVTSAQKNPTAFYLCASGTGGLSEQYFGPGTRLTVT.

V gene TRBV28 combines with J gene TRBJ2-5; D remains ambiguous. Germline values: CDR1 MDHEN, CDR2 SYDVKM. The V gene lost 3 bases and the J gene lost 4 bases, with 6 bases spanning the gap. The CDR3 contains 12 residues. The CDR3 DNA is TGTGCCAGCAGTTTGAACGGAGAGACCCAGTACTTC. Protein: CASSLNGETQYF.

There are many counts of this clonotype. The rearrangement uses TRBV5-1 and TRBJ2-7; 7 positions agree with TRBD2. Germline trimming cut 4 bases from V and 3 bases from J; bases unmatched to any gene: 10. Germline CDR1 SGHRS, CDR2 YFSETQ. CDR3 length: 15 amino acids. This chain's CDR3 is CASSPPGLPIYEQYF. The CDR3 region has the DNA TGCGCCAGCAGCCCACCGGGACTACCAATCTACGAGCAGTACTTC.

Ten or more counts support this clonotype. This chain uses TRBV30 with TRBJ2-5; no firm D call. The CDR3 sequence is 13 residues long. CDR1 GTSNPN and CDR2 SVGIG come from the germline V gene (reference sequence). With 5 bases removed from V and 5 bases from J, the gap between germline ends came to 15 bases. This CDR3 is CAWRKRVWETQYF. In nucleotides, the CDR3 is TGTGCCTGGCGCAAACGGGTGTGGGAGACCCAGTACTTC.

This clonotype was counted ten times or more. The J gene is TRBJ1-1, the V gene TRBV19, with 7 bases fitting TRBD1. The CDR3 extends over 16 amino acids. Germline CDR1 reads LNHDA; CDR2 reads SQIVND (reference sequence). Trimming cost V 4 bases and J 0 bases; bases outside gene matches: 8. The CDR3 DNA follows: TGTGCCAGTAGTACGAGGGGGCTCTTAATGAACACTGAAGCTTTCTTT. Its translation is CASSTRGLLMNTEAFF. Full variable domain (remainder filled in from reference TRBV19 and TRBJ1-1): DGGITQSPKYLFRKEGQNVTLSCEQNLNHDAMYWYRQDPGQGLRLIYYSQIVNDFQKGDIAEGYSVSREKKESFPLTVTSAQKNPTAFYLCASSTRGLLMNTEAFFGQGTRLTVV.

This clonotype has ten or more counts. This chain uses TRBV20-1 with TRBJ1-2; no clear D gene. CDR3 length: 13 residues. Trimming pared 2 bases from V and 3 bases from J, leaving 10 bases between. Looked up from germline, CDR1 is DFQATT and CDR2 is SNEGSKA (reference sequence). The CDR3 region has the DNA TGCAGTGCTAGACTCGCATGGGACTATGGCTACACCTTC. The encoded protein is CSARLAWDYGYTF.

This clonotype was observed at least ten times. V gene TRBV19 combines with J gene TRBJ2-7, with a tentative D call TRBD1 (6 bases). The CDR3 has 16 amino acids. Trimming cost V 3 bases and J 0 bases, with 15 bases left between them. Germline CDR1 and CDR2: LNHDA and SQIVND (reference sequence). In DNA, the CDR3 is TGTGCCAGTAGTATGCCGGGACAAATTAACTCCTACGAGCAGTACTTC. Encoded protein: CASSMPGQINSYEQYF.

This clonotype was seen many times. V and J are TRBV20-1 and TRBJ1-1, with no clear D. This CDR3 is 12 amino acids long. Germline values: CDR1 DFQATT, CDR2 SNEGSKA (reference sequence). Trimming left V 3 bases short and J 7 bases short, with 12 bases between. CDR3 in DNA: TGCAGTGCTAGGGCAACAGCAAATGAAGCTTTCTTT. It is translated as CSARATANEAFF.

There are a few counts of this clonotype. The chain carries TRBV6-2 or TRBV6-3 and TRBJ1-1, with 10 bases lining up with TRBD1. This CDR3 is built from 19 residues. The germline V gene has CDR1 MNHEY and CDR2 SVGEGT. Trimming took 7 bases from V and 0 from J; bases not matched to a gene: 17. CDR3 protein: CASNPGQGSGSPMNTEAFF. The CDR3 bases are TGTGCCAGCAACCCGGGACAGGGGAGTGGTTCCCCAATGAACACTGAAGCTTTCTTT.

This clonotype was seen ten or more times. The chain uses TRBV19 and TRBJ2-7; 9 bases line up with TRBD1. V gave up 1 base and J gave up 6 bases; unmatched junction bases: 10. The CDR3 is 16 amino acids. Germline V gives CDR1 LNHDA, CDR2 SQIVND (reference sequence). The CDR3 nucleotides read TGTGCCAGTAGTATAGTGCTGGGGACAGGGAGCGGCGAGCAGTACTTC. Protein sequence: CASSIVLGTGSGEQYF.

This clonotype has at least ten counts. The CDR3 sequence: CASSLTGRSGELFF. The CDR3 DNA is TGCGCCAGCAGCCTGACAGGGAGAAGCGGGGAGCTGTTTTTT. The chain carries TRBV5-1 and TRBJ2-2; 7 bases map to TRBD1. Looked up from germline, CDR1 is SGHRS and CDR2 is YFSETQ. V shed 4 bases and J 7 bases; nucleotides not matched to a gene: 7. CDR3 size: 14 residues.

This chain uses TRBV6-2 or TRBV6-3 with TRBJ1-1; 7 nucleotides match TRBD1. The CDR3 sequence is 14 residues long. The germline V gene encodes CDR1 MNHEY and CDR2 SVGEGT. Trimming cost V 6 bases and J 3 bases; bases outside gene matches: 7. CDR3 DNA sequence: TGTGCCAGCAGGCCGGGACAGCGGCACACTGAAGCTTTCTTT. It is translated as CASRPGQRHTEAFF.